The 17 T cell receptor beta chains in this list originate from one sample, sequenced in a study of T cell repertoires in cytomegalovirus infection. MiXCR was run by TCRdb on the reads, yielding one entry per CDR3 protein. This table holds around 300,000 distinct CDR3 sequences, roughly 21% found once. The antigens these receptors bind are not known. Material: cultured PBMCs, obtained from culture after CMV antigen stimulation. The receptors here all came from a human donor in good health (CMV status not recorded). Some clones in this sample may be carry-over from other donors' samples.

This chain links TRBV10-2 with TRBJ2-1, with TRBD2 identical over 7 bases. The CDR3 is 15 residues long. Germline V gene data show CDR1 as WSHSY and CDR2 as SAAADI. Trimming removed 3 bases from V and 5 bases from J; junction bases left unmatched: 7. Written as DNA, the CDR3 is TGCGCCAGCAGTGATTCTGGCGGGAGCAACAATGAGCAGTTCTTC. Its protein is CASSDSGGSNNEQFF.

This clonotype was seen ten or more times. This rearrangement joins TRBV6-1 to TRBJ1-1, with a possible D match to TRBD1 (6 bases). The germline V gene encodes CDR1 MNHNS and CDR2 SASEGT. CDR3 length: 13 residues. With 7 bases removed from V and 6 bases from J, the gap between germline ends came to 15 bases. The CDR3 loop is CASNAGTTAEAFF. CDR3 in DNA: TGTGCCAGCAATGCCGGGACAACCGCTGAAGCTTTCTTT.

This clonotype was seen a handful of times. The rearrangement joins TRBV6-6 to TRBJ2-1; perhaps D is TRBD1 or TRBD2 (6 bases each). This CDR3 comprises 13 residues. In germline, CDR1 is MNHNY, CDR2 SVGAGI (reference sequence). V was clipped by 7 bases and J by 8 bases, with 15 bases between them. In nucleotides, the CDR3 is TGTGCCAGCACTCACCCCGGGGGCGATGAGCAGTTCTTC. Encoded protein: CASTHPGGDEQFF.

At least ten counts were recorded for this clonotype. Here the CDR3 DNA reads TGTGCCAGCAGCTTATTACATTCTCAGGGGATGGGGAACACTGAAGCTTTCTTT. It encodes CASSLLHSQGMGNTEAFF. V and J are TRBV7-2 and TRBJ1-1; a possible D gene is TRBD1 (6 bases). CDR3 size: 18 residues. Germline CDR1 reads SGHTA; CDR2 reads FQGNSA. V lost 2 bases, J lost 1 base, and 20 bases lay in between.

The chain couples TRBV11-2 to TRBJ2-1; TRBD2 agrees at 11 bases. In germline, CDR1 is SGHAT, CDR2 FQNNGV. The CDR3 is 16 residues long. V shed 5 bases, J shed 9 bases, and the junction held 12 bases outside the gene matches. The CDR3 DNA reads TGTGCCAGCAGCCGAAGCCGGCTAGCGGGAGGCGGTGAGCAGTTCTTC. This gives the protein CASSRSRLAGGGEQFF. Full variable domain (missing parts from reference TRBV11-2 and TRBJ2-1): EAGVAQSPRYKIIEKRQSVAFWCNPISGHATLYWYQQILGQGPKLLIQFQNNGVVDDSQLPKDRFSAERLKGVDSTLKIQPAKLEDSAVYLCASSRSRLAGGGEQFFGPGTRLTVL.

Only one count was recorded for this clonotype. This rearrangement joins TRBV2 to TRBJ2-2; TRBD2 is a possible D gene (5 bases). Per germline, CDR1 SNHLY and CDR2 FYNNEI. V lost 5 bases and J lost 2, with 6 bases in between. This CDR3 comprises 13 residues. Here the CDR3 reads CASSPGNTGELFF. The DNA for the CDR3 is TGTGCCAGCAGTCCGGGAAACACCGGGGAGCTGTTTTTT.

The chain is built from TRBV7-9 and TRBJ2-2; the D is unclear. Germline CDR1 is SEHNR and CDR2 is FQNEAQ (reference sequence). The CDR3 spans 12 residues. Trimming left V 5 bases short and J 5 bases short, with 6 bases between. CDR3 sequence reads: CASSPMTGELFF. CDR3 nucleotide sequence: TGTGCCAGCAGCCCGATGACCGGGGAGCTGTTTTTT.

V and J are TRBV5-4 and TRBJ2-1; D ambiguous. CDR3 length: 16 residues. The germline gives CDR1 SGHNT, CDR2 YYREEE (reference sequence). V gave up 0 bases and J gave up 8 bases, with 18 bases separating them. The CDR3 loop reads CASSLDLAAYLDEQFF. In nucleotides, the CDR3 is TGTGCCAGCAGCTTGGATCTCGCGGCTTACCTAGATGAGCAGTTCTTC.

Written as DNA, the CDR3 is TGCAGTGCTAGAGAGGCGGGGGGAACCTACAATGAGCAGTTCTTC. Amino acids: CSAREAGGTYNEQFF. The rearrangement joins TRBV20-1 to TRBJ2-1; 8 bases match TRBD2. Germline loops: CDR1 DFQATT, CDR2 SNEGSKA (reference sequence). Trimming removed 0 bases from V and 2 bases from J; junction bases left unmatched: 3. CDR3 length: 15 residues.

This clonotype was observed once. The rearrangement uses TRBV2 and TRBJ1-2; unclear D gene. The ends were cut back, 5 bases at V and 8 bases at J, with 18 bases in the middle. The CDR3 runs 14 residues. Germline-derived CDR1 and CDR2 are SNHLY and FYNNEI. The CDR3 nucleotides are TGTGCCAGCAGTCGCTCACGCACCCAAGGGGGCTACACCTTC. It encodes CASSRSRTQGGYTF.

The CDR3 coding sequence is TGCAGCGTTGCGATTAGGGGGAACGAAAAACTGTTTTTT. This encodes CSVAIRGNEKLFF. The chain is built from TRBV29-1 and TRBJ1-4, with TRBD1 as a possible D gene (6 bases). Germline values: CDR1 SQVTM, CDR2 ANQGSEA. Trimming took 4 bases from V and 8 from J, leaving 14 bases between them. The CDR3 is 13 amino acids.

This clonotype was recorded at least ten times. The CDR3 region has the DNA TGTGCCAGCAGCTTACCGTTTCGAACCCAGTACTTC. It is translated as CASSLPFRTQYF. The rearrangement joins TRBV7-2 to TRBJ2-5; D not certain. Per germline, CDR1 SGHTA and CDR2 FQGNSA. Trimming cost V 2 bases and J 8 bases, with 9 bases left between them. This CDR3 contains 12 residues. Based on the CDR3 plus reference TRBV7-2 and TRBJ2-5, the full variable domain is GAGVSQSPSNKVTEKGKDVELRCDPISGHTALYWYRQSLGQGLEFLIYFQGNSAPDKSGLPSDRFSAERTGGSVSTLTIQRTQQEDSAVYLCASSLPFRTQYFGPGTRLLVL.

This clonotype was observed a few times. This rearrangement joins TRBV10-3 to TRBJ2-1; D remains ambiguous. The CDR3 runs 12 residues. V was clipped by 8 bases and J by 2 bases, with 7 bases between them. Germline lookup yields CDR1 ENHRY and CDR2 SYGVKD. CDR3 sequence: CAIGVAYNEQFF. The CDR3 nucleotides read TGTGCCATCGGGGTTGCCTACAATGAGCAGTTCTTC.

The V and J genes are TRBV4-1 and TRBJ2-5; D is possibly TRBD2 (5 bases). V lost 0 bases and J lost 7, with 15 bases in between. The CDR3 is made up of 15 amino acids. The germline CDR1 and CDR2 sequences are MGHRA and YSYEKL. Here the CDR3 DNA reads TGCGCCAGCAGCCAAGATACCGGGATCATAGTGACCCAGTACTTC. Its translation is CASSQDTGIIVTQYF.

This clonotype was seen at least ten times. V usage is TRBV27 and J usage is TRBJ2-5, with TRBD1 as a possible D gene (6 bases). The germline V gene encodes CDR1 MNHEY and CDR2 SMNVEV (reference sequence). The CDR3 spans 15 residues. The V end was cut by 0 bases, the J end by 3 bases, with 11 bases between. The CDR3 is CASSLSDSGKETQYF. As DNA, the CDR3 is TGTGCCAGCAGTTTATCGGACAGCGGAAAAGAGACCCAGTACTTC.

This chain links TRBV4-1 with TRBJ1-1; TRBD1 might be the D (5 bases). Between the trimmed V and J ends, which lost 4 bases and 3 bases, there was a span of 12 bases. There are 14 residues in the CDR3. The germline V gene encodes CDR1 MGHRA and CDR2 YSYEKL. CDR3 sequence reads: CASSLAGPDTEAFF. The CDR3 nucleotides are TGCGCCAGCAGCCTAGCAGGGCCAGACACTGAAGCTTTCTTT.

This clonotype was seen only a few times. This rearrangement joins TRBV6-5 to TRBJ1-1; D call uncertain. This CDR3 contains 14 residues. Germline V lookup: CDR1 MNHEY, CDR2 SVGAGI. Trimming removed 4 bases at V and 4 bases at J, with 13 bases between. Here the CDR3 reads CASSSYSYPTEAFF. As DNA, the CDR3 is TGTGCCAGCAGTTCCTACAGCTATCCCACTGAAGCTTTCTTT.